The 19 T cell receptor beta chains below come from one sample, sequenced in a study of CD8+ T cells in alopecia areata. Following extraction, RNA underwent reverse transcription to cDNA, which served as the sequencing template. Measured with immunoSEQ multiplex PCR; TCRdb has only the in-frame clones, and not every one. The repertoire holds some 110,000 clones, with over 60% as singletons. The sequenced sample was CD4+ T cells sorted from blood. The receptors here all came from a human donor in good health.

CDR3: CASSGGMAEAFF. The DNA for the CDR3 is TGCGCCAGCAGTGGGGGGATGGCTGAAGCTTTCTTT. This chain uses TRBV10-2 with TRBJ1-1, with D tentatively TRBD1 (5 bases). There are 12 residues in the CDR3. V dropped 4 bases and J dropped 6 bases, with 9 bases sitting between them. The germline gives CDR1 WSHSY, CDR2 SAAADI.

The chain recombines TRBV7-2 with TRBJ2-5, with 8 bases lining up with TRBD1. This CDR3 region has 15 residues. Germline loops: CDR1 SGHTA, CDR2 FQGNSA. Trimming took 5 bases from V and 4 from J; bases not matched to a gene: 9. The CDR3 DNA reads TGTGCCAGCAGCACACGGACAGGGTGGGGAGAGACCCAGTACTTC. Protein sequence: CASSTRTGWGETQYF.

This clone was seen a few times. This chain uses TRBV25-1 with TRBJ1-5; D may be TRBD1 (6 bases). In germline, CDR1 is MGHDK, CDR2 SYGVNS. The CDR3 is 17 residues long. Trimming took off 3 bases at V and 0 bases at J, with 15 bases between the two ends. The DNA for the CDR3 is TGTGCCAGCAGTGATAGTGGGCAGGGGTATAGCAATCAGCCCCAGCATTTT. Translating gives CASSDSGQGYSNQPQHF.

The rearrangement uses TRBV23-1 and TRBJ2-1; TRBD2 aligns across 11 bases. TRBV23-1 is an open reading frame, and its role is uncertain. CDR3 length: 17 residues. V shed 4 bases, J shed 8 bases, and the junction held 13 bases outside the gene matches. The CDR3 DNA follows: TGCGCCAGCAGTCCCACCCGTGTAATAGCGGGGGGGCATGAGCAGTTCTTC. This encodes CASSPTRVIAGGHEQFF.

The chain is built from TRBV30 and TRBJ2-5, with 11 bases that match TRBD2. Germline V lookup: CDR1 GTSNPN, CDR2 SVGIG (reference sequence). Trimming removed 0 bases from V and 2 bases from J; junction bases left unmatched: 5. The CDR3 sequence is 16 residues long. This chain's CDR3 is CAWSVGSSGGQETQYF. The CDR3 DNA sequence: TGTGCCTGGAGTGTAGGCTCTAGCGGGGGGCAAGAGACCCAGTACTTC. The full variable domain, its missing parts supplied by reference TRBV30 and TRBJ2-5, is SQTIHQWPATLVQPVGSPLSLECTVEGTSNPNLYWYRQAAGRGLQLLFYSVGIGQISSEVPQNLSASRPQDRQFILSSKKLLLSDSGFYLCAWSVGSSGGQETQYFGPGTRLLVL.

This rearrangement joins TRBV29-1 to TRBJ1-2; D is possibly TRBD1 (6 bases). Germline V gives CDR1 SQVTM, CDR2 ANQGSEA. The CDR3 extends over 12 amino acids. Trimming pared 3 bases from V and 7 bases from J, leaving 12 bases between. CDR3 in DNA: TGCAGCGTTGATCGAGGGGGGCCTGGCTACACCTTC. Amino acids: CSVDRGGPGYTF.

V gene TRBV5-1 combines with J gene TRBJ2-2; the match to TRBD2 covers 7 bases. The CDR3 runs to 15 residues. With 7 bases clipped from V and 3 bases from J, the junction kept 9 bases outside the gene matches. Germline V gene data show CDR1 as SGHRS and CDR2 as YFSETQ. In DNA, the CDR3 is TGCGCCAGCGCCAGGGAGGGGACGGACACCGGGGAGCTGTTTTTT. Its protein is CASAREGTDTGELFF.

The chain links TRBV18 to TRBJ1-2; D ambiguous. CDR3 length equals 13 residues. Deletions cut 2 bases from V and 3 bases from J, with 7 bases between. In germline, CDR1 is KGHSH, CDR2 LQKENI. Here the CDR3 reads CASSPDEDYGYTF. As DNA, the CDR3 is TGTGCCAGCTCACCAGACGAGGACTATGGCTACACCTTC.

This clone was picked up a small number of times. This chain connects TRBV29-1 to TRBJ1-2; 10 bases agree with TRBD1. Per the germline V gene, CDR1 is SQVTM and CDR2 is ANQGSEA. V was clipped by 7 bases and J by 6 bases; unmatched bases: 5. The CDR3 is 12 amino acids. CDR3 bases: TGCAGCGCTACGGGACAGGGGCATGGCTACACCTTC. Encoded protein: CSATGQGHGYTF.

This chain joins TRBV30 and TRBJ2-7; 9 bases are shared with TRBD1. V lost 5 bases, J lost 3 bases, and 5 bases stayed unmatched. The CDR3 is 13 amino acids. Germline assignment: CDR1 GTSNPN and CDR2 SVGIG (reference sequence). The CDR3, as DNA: TGTGCCTGGGGGACAGGGACAAACTACGAGCAGTACTTC. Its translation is CAWGTGTNYEQYF.

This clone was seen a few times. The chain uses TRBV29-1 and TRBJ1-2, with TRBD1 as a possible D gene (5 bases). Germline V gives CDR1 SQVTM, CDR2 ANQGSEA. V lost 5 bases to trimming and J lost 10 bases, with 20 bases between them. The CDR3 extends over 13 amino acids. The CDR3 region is CSVPGLRSGDYTF. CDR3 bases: TGCAGCGTTCCGGGACTTCGGTCCGGGGACTACACCTTC.

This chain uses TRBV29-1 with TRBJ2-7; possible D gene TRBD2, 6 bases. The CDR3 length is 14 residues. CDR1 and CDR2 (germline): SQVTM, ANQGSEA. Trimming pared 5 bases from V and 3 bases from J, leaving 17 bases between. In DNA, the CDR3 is TGCAGCGTTACTAGCCGGGACCGCCTCTACGAGCAGTACTTC. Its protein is CSVTSRDRLYEQYF.

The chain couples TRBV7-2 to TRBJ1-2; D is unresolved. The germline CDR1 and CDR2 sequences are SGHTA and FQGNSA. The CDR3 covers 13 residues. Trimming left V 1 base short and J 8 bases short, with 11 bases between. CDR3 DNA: TGTGCCAGCAGCTTAGGAAGGGATCGAGGCTACACCTTC. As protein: CASSLGRDRGYTF.

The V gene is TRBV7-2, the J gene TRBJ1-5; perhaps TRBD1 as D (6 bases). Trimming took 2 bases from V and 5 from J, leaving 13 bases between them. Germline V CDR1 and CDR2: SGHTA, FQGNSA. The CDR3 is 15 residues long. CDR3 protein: CASSLYGGAYQPQHF. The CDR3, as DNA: TGTGCCAGCAGCTTATATGGGGGGGCTTATCAGCCCCAGCATTTT.

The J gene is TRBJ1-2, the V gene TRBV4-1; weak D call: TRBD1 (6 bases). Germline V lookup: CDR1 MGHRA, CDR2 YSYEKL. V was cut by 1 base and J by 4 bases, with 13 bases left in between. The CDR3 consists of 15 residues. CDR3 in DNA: TGCGCCAGCAGCCAAGGGGAGGGGGGAATCTATGGCTACACCTTC. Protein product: CASSQGEGGIYGYTF.

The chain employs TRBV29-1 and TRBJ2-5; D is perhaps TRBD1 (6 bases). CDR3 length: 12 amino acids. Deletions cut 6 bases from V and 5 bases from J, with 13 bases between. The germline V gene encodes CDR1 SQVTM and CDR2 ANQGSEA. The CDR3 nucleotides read TGCAGCGTCTTCCGGACAGCGGAGACCCAGTACTTC. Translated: CSVFRTAETQYF.

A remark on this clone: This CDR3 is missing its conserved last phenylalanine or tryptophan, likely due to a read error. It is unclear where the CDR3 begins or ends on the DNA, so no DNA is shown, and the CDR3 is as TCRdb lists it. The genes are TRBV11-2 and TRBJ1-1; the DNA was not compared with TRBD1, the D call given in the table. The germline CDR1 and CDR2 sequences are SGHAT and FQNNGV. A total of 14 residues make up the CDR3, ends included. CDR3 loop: CASSPLSPGGFGGM.

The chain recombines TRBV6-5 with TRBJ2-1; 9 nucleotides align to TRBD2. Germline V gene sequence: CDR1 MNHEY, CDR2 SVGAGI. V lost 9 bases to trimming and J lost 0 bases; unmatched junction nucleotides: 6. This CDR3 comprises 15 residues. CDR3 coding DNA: TGTGCCAGTGTAGCGGGGGAAGCCTCCTACAATGAGCAGTTCTTC. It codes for CASVAGEASYNEQFF.

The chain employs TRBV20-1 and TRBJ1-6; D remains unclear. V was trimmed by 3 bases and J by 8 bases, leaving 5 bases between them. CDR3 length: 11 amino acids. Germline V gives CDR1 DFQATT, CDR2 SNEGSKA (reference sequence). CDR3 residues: CSASRDSPLHF. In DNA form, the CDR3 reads TGCAGTGCTAGCCGGGATTCACCCCTCCACTTT.